This T cell receptor (beta chain) was captured by sequencing in a study of blood T cell repertoires in COVID-19. Germline lookup yields CDR1 SGHVS and CDR2 FNYEAQ. The CDR3 consists of 16 residues. V shed 4 bases, J shed 3 bases, and the junction held 6 bases outside the gene matches. Here immunoSEQ multiplex PCR was the method, and the copy in TCRdb shows in-frame clones only, minus some. This sample yields fewer than 300,000 clones, of which 86% are seen a single time; 10% to 15% belongs to the top ten. This clone came up once. Sequenced material: peripheral blood. The V and J genes are TRBV7-6 and TRBJ1-3, with TRBD1 matching 10 bases. The TCR sequence derives from a woman aged 25 to 39 with COVID-19, enrolled during active disease. CDR3 sequence (DNA): TGTGCCAGCAGCTCTCGACAGGGGGCTAGTGGAAACACCATATATTTT. This sequence encodes CASSSRQGASGNTIYF.